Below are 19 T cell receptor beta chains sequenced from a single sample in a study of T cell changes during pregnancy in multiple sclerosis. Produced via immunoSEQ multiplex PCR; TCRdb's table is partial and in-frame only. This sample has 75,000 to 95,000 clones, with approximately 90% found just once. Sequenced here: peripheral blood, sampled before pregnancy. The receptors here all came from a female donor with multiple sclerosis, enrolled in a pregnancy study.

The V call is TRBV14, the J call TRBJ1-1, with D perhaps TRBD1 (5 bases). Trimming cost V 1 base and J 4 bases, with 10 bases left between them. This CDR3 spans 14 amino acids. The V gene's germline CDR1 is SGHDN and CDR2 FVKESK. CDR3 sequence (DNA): TGTGCCAGCAGCCAAGTGGCAGGGATCACTGAAGCTTTCTTT. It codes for CASSQVAGITEAFF.

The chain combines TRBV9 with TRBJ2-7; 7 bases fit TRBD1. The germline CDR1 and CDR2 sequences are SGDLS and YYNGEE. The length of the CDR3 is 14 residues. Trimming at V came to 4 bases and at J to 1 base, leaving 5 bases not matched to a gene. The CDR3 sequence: CASSPQTGSYEQYF. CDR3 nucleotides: TGTGCCAGCAGCCCACAGACAGGGTCCTACGAGCAGTACTTC.

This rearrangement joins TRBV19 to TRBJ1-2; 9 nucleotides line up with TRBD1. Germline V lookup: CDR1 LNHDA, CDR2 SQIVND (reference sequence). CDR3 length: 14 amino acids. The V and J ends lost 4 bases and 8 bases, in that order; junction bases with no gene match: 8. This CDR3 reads CASSRGQGIYGYTF. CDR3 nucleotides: TGTGCCAGTAGTAGGGGACAGGGTATCTACGGCTACACCTTC.

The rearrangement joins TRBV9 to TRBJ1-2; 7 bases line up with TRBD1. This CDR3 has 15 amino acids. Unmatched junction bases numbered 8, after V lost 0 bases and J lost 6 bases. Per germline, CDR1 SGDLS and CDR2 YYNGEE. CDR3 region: CASSVGPTGRDGYTF. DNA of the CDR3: TGTGCCAGCAGCGTAGGTCCGACAGGGAGAGATGGCTACACCTTC.

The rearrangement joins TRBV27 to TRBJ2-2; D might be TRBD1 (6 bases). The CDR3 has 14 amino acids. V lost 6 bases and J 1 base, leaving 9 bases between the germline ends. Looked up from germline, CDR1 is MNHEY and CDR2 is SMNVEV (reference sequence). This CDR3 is CASRNRVNTGELFF. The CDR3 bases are TGTGCCAGCAGGAACAGGGTGAACACCGGGGAGCTGTTTTTT.

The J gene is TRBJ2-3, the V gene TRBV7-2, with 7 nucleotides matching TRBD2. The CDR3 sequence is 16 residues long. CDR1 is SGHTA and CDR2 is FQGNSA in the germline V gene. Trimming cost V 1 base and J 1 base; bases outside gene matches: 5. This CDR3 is CASSLGPGLGTDTQYF. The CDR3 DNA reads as TGTGCCAGCAGCTTAGGCCCCGGACTAGGCACAGATACGCAGTATTTT.

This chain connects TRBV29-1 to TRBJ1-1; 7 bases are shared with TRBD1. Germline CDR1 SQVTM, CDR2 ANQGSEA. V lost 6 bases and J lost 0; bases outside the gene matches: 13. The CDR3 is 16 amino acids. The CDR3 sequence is CSVDRVFEDLNTEAFF. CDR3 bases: TGCAGCGTAGACAGGGTTTTCGAGGACCTGAACACTGAAGCTTTCTTT.

The CDR3 DNA reads TGTGCCAGCAGCGCACCGAGGGGGGGGAACACTGAAGCTTTCTTT. Protein sequence: CASSAPRGGNTEAFF. V is TRBV9 and J is TRBJ1-1; D may be TRBD1 (6 bases). Trimming stripped 3 bases from V and 1 base from J, with 13 bases between. In germline, CDR1 is SGDLS, CDR2 YYNGEE. The CDR3 extends over 15 amino acids.

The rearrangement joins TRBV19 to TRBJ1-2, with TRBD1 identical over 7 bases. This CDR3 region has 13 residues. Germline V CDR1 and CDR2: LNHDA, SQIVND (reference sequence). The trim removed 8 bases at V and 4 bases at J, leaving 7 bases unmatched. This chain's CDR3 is CASSGGLTYGYTF. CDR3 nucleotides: TGTGCCAGTTCAGGGGGTCTCACCTATGGCTACACCTTC. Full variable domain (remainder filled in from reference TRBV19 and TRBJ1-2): DGGITQSPKYLFRKEGQNVTLSCEQNLNHDAMYWYRQDPGQGLRLIYYSQIVNDFQKGDIAEGYSVSREKKESFPLTVTSAQKNPTAFYLCASSGGLTYGYTFGSGTRLTVV.

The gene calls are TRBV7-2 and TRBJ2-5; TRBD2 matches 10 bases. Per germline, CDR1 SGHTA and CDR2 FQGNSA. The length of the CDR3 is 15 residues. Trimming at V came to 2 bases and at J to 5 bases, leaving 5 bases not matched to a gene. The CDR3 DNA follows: TGTGCCAGCAGCTTAAAGAGCGGGGGGGGCGAGACCCAGTACTTC. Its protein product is CASSLKSGGGETQYF.

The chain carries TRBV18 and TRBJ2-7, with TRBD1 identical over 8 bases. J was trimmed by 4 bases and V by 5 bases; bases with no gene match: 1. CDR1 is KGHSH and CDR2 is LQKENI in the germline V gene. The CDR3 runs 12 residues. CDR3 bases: TGTGCCAGCTCAAGACAGGGGTACGAGCAGTACTTC. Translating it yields CASSRQGYEQYF.

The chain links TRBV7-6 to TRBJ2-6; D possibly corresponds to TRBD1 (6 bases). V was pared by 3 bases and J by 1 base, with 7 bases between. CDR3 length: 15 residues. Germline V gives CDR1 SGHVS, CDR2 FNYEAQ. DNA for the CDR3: TGTGCCAGCAGCTTCAGGGGATCTGGGGCCAACGTCCTGACTTTC. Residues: CASSFRGSGANVLTF.

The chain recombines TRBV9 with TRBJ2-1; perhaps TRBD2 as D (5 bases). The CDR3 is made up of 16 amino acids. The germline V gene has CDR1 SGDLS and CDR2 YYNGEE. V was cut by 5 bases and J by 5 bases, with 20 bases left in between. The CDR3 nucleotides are TGTGCCAGCAGTCCTGACCCCCGGGGTAGGGACAATGAGCAGTTCTTC. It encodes CASSPDPRGRDNEQFF.

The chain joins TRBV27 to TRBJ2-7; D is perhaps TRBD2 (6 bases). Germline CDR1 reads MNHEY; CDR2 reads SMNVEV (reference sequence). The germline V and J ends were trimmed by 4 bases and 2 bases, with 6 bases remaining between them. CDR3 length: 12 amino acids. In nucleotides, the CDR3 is TGTGCCAGCAGTTCGGGGGCCTACGAGCAGTACTTC. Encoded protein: CASSSGAYEQYF.

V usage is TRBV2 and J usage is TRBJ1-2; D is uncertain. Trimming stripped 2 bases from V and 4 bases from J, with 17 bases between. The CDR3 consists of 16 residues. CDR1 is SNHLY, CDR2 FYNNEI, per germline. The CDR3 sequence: CASSEYQGIRGYGYTF. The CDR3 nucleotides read TGTGCCAGCAGTGAATATCAAGGCATCCGGGGCTATGGCTACACCTTC.

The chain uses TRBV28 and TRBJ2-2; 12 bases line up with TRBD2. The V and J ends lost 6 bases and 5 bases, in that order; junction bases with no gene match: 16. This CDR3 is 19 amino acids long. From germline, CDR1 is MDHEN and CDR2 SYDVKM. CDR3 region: CASSRAGLAGRGRTGELFF. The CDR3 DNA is TGTGCCAGCAGCCGGGCAGGACTAGCGGGACGTGGGAGAACCGGGGAGCTGTTTTTT.

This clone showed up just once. The CDR3 reads CASSPRGAGNTIYF. As DNA, the CDR3 is TGTGCCAGCAGTCCCCGGGGGGCGGGAAACACCATATATTTT. The gene calls are TRBV27 and TRBJ1-3; tentative D call: TRBD1 (6 bases). Germline V CDR1 and CDR2: MNHEY, SMNVEV (reference sequence). This CDR3 is built from 14 residues. V was shortened by 5 bases and J by 4 bases, with 12 bases between the two germline ends.

CDR3 bases: TGTGCTAGTGGCTTGCGGGGGGCAACAGATACGCAGTATTTT. As protein: CASGLRGATDTQYF. The chain couples TRBV12-5 to TRBJ2-3; TRBD2 matches at 8 bases. Germline values: CDR1 LGHNT, CDR2 FRNRAP. After removal of 6 bases from V and 3 bases from J, the junction contained 5 bases not matched to a gene. This CDR3 is built from 14 residues.

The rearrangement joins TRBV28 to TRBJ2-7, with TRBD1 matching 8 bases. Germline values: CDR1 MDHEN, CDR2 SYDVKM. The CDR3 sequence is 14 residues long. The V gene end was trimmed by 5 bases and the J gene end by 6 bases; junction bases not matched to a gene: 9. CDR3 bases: TGTGCCAGCAGTCAACAGGGGGTTGACTTCGAGCAGTACTTC. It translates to CASSQQGVDFEQYF. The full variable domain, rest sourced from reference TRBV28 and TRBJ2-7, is DVKVTQSSRYLVKRTGEKVFLECVQDMDHENMFWYRQDPGLGLRLIYFSYDVKMKEKGDIPEGYSVSREKKERFSLILESASTNQTSMYLCASSQQGVDFEQYFGPGTRLTVT.